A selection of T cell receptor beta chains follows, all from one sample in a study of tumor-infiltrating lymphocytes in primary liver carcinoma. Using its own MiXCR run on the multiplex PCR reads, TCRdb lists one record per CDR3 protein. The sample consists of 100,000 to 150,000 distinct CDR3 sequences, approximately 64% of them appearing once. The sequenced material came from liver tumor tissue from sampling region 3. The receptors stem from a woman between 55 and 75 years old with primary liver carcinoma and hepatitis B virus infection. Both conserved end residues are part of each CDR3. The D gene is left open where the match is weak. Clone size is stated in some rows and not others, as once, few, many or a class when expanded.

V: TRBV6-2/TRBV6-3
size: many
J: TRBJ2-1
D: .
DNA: TGTGCCAGCAGTTACCCGTACAATGAGCAGTTCTTC
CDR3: CASSYPYNEQFF

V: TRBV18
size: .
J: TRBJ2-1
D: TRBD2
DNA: TGTGCCAGCTCACCCCCAACCGGGACTAGCGGGAACAATGAGCAGTTCTTC
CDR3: CASSPPTGTSGNNEQFF

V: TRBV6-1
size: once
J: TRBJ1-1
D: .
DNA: TGTGTCAGCAGCGAATTAGGGGGGATTTCGAACACTGAAGCTTTCTTT
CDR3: CVSSELGGISNTEAFF

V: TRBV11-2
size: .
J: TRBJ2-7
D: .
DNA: TGTGCCAGCAGCCCTATAGCCTACAGGAGACACTATGAGCAGTACTTC
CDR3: CASSPIAYRRHYEQYF

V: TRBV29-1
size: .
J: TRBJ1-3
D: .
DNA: TGCGGCGTTCTTTCGGGGGGAAACACCATATATTTT
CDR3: CGVLSGGNTIYF

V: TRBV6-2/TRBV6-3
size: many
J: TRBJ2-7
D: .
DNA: TGTGCCAGCAGTTACATTTGGGGGCTGAGCTCCTACGAGCAGTACTTC
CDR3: CASSYIWGLSSYEQYF

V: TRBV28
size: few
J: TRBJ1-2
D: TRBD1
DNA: TGTGCCAGCAGTTTTGGCGGGACAGGGGCCTATGGCTACACCTTC
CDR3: CASSFGGTGAYGYTF

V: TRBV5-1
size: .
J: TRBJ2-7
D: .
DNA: TGCGCCAGCAGCTTGGATACCGGGACAAACGAGCAGTACTTC
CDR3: CASSLDTGTNEQYF

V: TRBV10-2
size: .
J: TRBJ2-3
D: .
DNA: TGCGCCAGCAGTCCTCTGTGGGAGTACACAGATACGCAGTATTTT
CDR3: CASSPLWEYTDTQYF

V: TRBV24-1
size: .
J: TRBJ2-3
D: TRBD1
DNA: TGTGCCACCAGTGATTCCCTGAGGACAGGGGGTGAGACAGATACGCAGTATTTT
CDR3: CATSDSLRTGGETDTQYF

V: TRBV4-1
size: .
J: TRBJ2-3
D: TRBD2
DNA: TGCGCCAGCAGCCGAGAGCCGGTCCGGGGCGGGAGGAGGGATACGCAATATTTT
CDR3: CASSREPVRGGRRDTQYF

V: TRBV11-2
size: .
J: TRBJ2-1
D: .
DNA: TGTGCCAGCAGCTTAACCCACGGACATGGGTACAAGGGTGAGCAGTCCTTC
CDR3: CASSLTHGHGYKGEQSF

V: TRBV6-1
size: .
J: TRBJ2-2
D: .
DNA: TGTGCCAACAGTGAAGGGGATCTGTATACCGGGGAGCTGTTTTTT
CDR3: CANSEGDLYTGELFF

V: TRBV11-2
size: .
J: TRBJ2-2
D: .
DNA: TGTGTCGGCAGCTTACAGGTTTCCCCCGCGGGCGGGGAGCTGTTTTTT
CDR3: CVGSLQVSPAGGELFF

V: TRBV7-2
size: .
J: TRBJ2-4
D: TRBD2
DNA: TGTGCCAGCAGCCCCGCTAGCGGGAGTTTAGGAGCCAAAAACATTCAGTCCTTC
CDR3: CASSPASGSLGAKNIQSF

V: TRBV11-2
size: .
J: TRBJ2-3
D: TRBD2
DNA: TGTGCCAGTAGGCCCTCGGGAGGGAGCACAGACGCGCAGTATTTT
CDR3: CASRPSGGSTDAQYF

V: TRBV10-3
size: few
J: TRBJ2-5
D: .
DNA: TGTGCCATCAGTGTGGGGGGCAAAGAGACCCAGTACTTC
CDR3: CAISVGGKETQYF

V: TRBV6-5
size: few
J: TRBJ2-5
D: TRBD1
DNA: TGTGCCAGCAGCCCCCAGGATAGGGGGCGAGAGGCCCAGTACTTC
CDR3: CASSPQDRGREAQYF

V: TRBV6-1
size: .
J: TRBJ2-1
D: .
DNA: .
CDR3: CATSVRWASGSNELFF

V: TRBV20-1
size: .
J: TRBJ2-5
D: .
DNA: TGCAGTGCGGATCAGGGGCTAGCCCAAGAGACCCAGTACTTC
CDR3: CSADQGLAQETQYF

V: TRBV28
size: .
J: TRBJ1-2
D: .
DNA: TGTGCCAGCACCCTGATGGCGGCAGGGAAACGCTACACCTTC
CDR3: CASTLMAAGKRYTF

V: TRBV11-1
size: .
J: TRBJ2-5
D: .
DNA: TGTACCAGCAGCTCAGCTATCCAAGAGACCCAGTACTTC
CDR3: CTSSSAIQETQYF

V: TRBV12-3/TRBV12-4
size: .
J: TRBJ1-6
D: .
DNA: TGTGCCAGTAACTTGGACGGAGGAAATCCACCCCTCCACTTT
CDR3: CASNLDGGNPPLHF

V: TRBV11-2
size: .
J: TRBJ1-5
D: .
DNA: TGTGCCAGCTCCTCGGTAGCGGGAGCGTCTAGCACAGATACGCAGCATTTT
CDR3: CASSSVAGASSTDTQHF

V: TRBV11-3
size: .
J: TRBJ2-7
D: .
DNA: TGTGCCGGCAGCATAGGGACAAGGGGCTCCCTCGAGCATTACTTC
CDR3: CAGSIGTRGSLEHYF

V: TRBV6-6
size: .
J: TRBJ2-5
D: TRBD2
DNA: TGTGCCAGCAGACCCGATCTCGGGGGGGGGAAAGGGATCCAGTACTTC
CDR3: CASRPDLGGGKGIQYF

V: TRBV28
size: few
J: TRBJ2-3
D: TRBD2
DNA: TGTGCCAGCAATTCCACGAGGACTAGCGGGTGGGATACGCAGTATTTT
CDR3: CASNSTRTSGWDTQYF

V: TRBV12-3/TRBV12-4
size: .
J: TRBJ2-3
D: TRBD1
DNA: TGTGCCAGTAGTTTATGGGACAGGGCCACAGATACGCCGTATTTT
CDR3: CASSLWDRATDTPYF

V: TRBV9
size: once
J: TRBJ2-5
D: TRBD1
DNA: TGTGCCAGCAGCGTAGGCACAGGGGGAGGTGAGACCCAGTACTTC
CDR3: CASSVGTGGGETQYF

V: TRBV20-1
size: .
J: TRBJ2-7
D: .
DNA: TGCAGTGCTAGGGGACTGACCCTGAATAACGAGCAGTACTTC
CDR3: CSARGLTLNNEQYF

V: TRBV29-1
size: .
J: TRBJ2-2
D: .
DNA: TGCAGCGCTGTGAGACAGAACGCCGGGGAGCTGTTTTTT
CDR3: CSAVRQNAGELFF

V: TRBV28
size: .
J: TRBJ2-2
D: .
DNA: TGTGCCAGCAGTTCTGTTTACCATAGGGCTGCCGGGGAGCTGTTTTTT
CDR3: CASSSVYHRAAGELFF

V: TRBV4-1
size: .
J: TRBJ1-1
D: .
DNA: TGCGCCAGCAGCATTAGGATCGGGTACACTGAAGCTTTCTTT
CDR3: CASSIRIGYTEAFF

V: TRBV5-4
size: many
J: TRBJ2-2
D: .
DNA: TGTGCCAGCAGCTTTGGGGGAGGTGACACCGGGGAGCTGTTTTTT
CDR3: CASSFGGGDTGELFF

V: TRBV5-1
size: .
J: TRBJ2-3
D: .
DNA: TGCGCCAGCCAGGGCACCGTAAGCACAGATACGCAGTATTTT
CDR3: CASQGTVSTDTQYF

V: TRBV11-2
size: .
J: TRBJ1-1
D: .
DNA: TGTGCCAGCAGCTTATCATTCTTGCGGGGGCCCAAGGAAGCCTTCTTT
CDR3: CASSLSFLRGPKEAFF

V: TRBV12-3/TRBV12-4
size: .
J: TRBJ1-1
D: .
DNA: TGTGCCAGCAGGCAGGGGACGGGCATGGCTTTCTTT
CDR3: CASRQGTGMAFF

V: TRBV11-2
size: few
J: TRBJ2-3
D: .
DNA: TGTGATAGCAGCCCCAGCCCCACAGATACGCAGTATTTT
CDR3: CDSSPSPTDTQYF

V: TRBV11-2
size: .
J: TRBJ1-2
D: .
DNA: TGTGCTAGCAGCTTAGATAGTGCGGGATACTATGGCTACACCTTC
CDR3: CASSLDSAGYYGYTF

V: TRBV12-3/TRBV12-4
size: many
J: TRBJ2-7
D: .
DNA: TGTGCCAGCACCCGGCAGGGAGAAGACGAGCAGTACTTC
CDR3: CASTRQGEDEQYF

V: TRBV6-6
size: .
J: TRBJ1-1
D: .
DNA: TGTGTCAGCAGTTACGGGGGTAGCACTGAGGCTTTCTTT
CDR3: CVSSYGGSTEAFF

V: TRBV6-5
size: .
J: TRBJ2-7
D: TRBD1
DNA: TGTGCCAGCAGTTACAGGGGGACAGGGCTGGGAGAGCAGTACTTC
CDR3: CASSYRGTGLGEQYF